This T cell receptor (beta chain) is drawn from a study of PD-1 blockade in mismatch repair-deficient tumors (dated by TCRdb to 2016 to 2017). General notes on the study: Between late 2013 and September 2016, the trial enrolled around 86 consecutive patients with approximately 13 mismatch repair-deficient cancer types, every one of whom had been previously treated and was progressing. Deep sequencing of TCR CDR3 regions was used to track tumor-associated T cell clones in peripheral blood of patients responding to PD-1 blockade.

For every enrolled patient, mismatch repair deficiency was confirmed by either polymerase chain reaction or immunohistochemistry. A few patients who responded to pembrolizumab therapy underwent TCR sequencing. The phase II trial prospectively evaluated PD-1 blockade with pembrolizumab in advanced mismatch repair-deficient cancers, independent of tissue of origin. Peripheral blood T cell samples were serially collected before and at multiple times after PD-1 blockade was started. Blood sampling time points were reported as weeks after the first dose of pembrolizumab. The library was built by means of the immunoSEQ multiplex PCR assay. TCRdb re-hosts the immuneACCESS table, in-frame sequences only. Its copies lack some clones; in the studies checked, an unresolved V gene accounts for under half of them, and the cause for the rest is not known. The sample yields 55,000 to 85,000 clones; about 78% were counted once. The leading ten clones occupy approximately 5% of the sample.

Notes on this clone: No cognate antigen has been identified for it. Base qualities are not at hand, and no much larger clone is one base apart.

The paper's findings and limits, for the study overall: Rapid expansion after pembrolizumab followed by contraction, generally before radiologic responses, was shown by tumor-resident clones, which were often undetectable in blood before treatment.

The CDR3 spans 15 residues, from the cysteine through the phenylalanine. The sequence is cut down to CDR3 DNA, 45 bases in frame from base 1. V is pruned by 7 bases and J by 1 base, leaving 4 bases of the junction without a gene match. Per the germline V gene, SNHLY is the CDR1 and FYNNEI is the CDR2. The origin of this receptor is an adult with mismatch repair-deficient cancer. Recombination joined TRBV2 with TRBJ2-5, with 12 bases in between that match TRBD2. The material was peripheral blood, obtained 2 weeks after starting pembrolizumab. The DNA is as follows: TGTGCCAGCACAGGGACTAGCGGGCCCCAAGAGACCCAGTACTTC. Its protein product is CASTGTSGPQETQYF.